Following are 29 T cell receptor beta chains from one sample sequenced in a study of blood T cells in healthy people across ages. A sample-barcoded 5' primer and a J-beta primer mix were used in a second PCR of about 7 to 11 cycles. TCRdb analysed the 5' RACE reads with MiXCR anew, one entry per CDR3 protein. The data hold more than 800,000 distinct CDR3 sequences, with over 35% observed a single time. The sequenced material came from blood. Receptors originate from a woman aged 60-75 years in good health.

The rearrangement joins TRBV9 to TRBJ2-1, with 10 nucleotides matching TRBD2. V lost 0 bases and J lost 7; bases outside the gene matches: 10. This CDR3 spans 17 amino acids. In germline, CDR1 is SGDLS, CDR2 YYNGEE. CDR3 protein: CASSVAASGSIGNEQFF. CDR3 coding DNA: TGTGCCAGCAGCGTAGCCGCTAGCGGGAGTATAGGGAATGAGCAGTTCTTC.

The chain couples TRBV7-2 to TRBJ1-4, with D possibly being TRBD1 (5 bases). Trimming pared 5 bases from V and 7 bases from J, leaving 11 bases between. There are 13 residues in the CDR3. The germline CDR1 and CDR2 sequences are SGHTA and FQGNSA. CDR3 amino acids: CASSRQMSEKLFF. CDR3 DNA sequence: TGTGCCAGCAGCCGACAGATGAGTGAAAAACTGTTTTTT. Supplemented by reference TRBV7-2 and TRBJ1-4, the full variable domain reads GAGVSQSPSNKVTEKGKDVELRCDPISGHTALYWYRQSLGQGLEFLIYFQGNSAPDKSGLPSDRFSAERTGGSVSTLTIQRTQQEDSAVYLCASSRQMSEKLFFGSGTQLSVL.

The table lists this clonotype with a few counts. The rearrangement uses TRBV20-1 and TRBJ2-6; TRBD2 matches at 11 bases. J was trimmed by 0 bases and V by 2 bases; bases with no gene match: 12. The CDR3 contains 20 residues. Germline V CDR1 and CDR2: DFQATT, SNEGSKA (reference sequence). The CDR3: CSARPLRTSGQYSGANVLTF. The CDR3 bases are TGCAGTGCTAGACCTCTAAGGACTAGCGGGCAATACTCTGGGGCCAACGTCCTGACTTTC.

The chain recombines TRBV6-5 with TRBJ2-5; 9 positions match TRBD2. Trimming took 5 bases from V and 3 from J; bases not matched to a gene: 7. Looked up from germline, CDR1 is MNHEY and CDR2 is SVGAGI. The CDR3 has 15 residues. This CDR3 is CASSDIAGVEETQYF. DNA of the CDR3: TGTGCCAGCAGTGACATAGCGGGAGTAGAAGAGACCCAGTACTTC.

The chain couples TRBV6-2 or TRBV6-3 to TRBJ2-5; a possible D gene is TRBD1 (5 bases). Trimming stripped 4 bases from V and 4 bases from J, with 16 bases between. CDR3 length: 15 amino acids. Germline CDR1 and CDR2: MNHEY and SVGEGT. CDR3 in amino acids: CASSSQGTFRETQYF. DNA for the CDR3: TGTGCCAGCAGTTCCCAGGGAACGTTTAGAGAGACCCAGTACTTC.

The chain employs TRBV12-3 or TRBV12-4 and TRBJ2-1; 8 bases line up with TRBD1. The CDR3 length is 14 residues. The ends lost 6 bases at V and 2 bases at J; junction bases unmatched: 3. CDR3 nucleotide sequence: TGTGCCAGCAGGTCGGACAGGGCCTACAATGAGCAGTTCTTC. This translates into CASRSDRAYNEQFF.

The rearrangement joins TRBV29-1 to TRBJ1-1, with TRBD1 identical over 7 bases. The CDR3 sequence is 14 residues long. Per the germline V gene, CDR1 is SQVTM and CDR2 is ANQGSEA. V dropped 7 bases and J dropped 7; count of bases not matched to a gene: 15. The CDR3 here is CSGNRGGAYGEAFF. For the CDR3, the DNA is TGCAGCGGTAACAGGGGAGGTGCGTACGGTGAAGCTTTCTTT.

This sequence joins TRBV2 and TRBJ2-2; D is possibly TRBD1 (5 bases). CDR3 length: 14 residues. Germline loops: CDR1 SNHLY, CDR2 FYNNEI. V lost 6 bases and J 3 bases, leaving 11 bases between the germline ends. This CDR3 reads CASRKTGDTGELFF. CDR3 nucleotide sequence: TGTGCCAGCAGGAAAACAGGCGACACCGGGGAGCTGTTTTTT.

The chain links TRBV6-2 or TRBV6-3 to TRBJ2-5; TRBD1 is a possible D gene (5 bases). The CDR3 runs 16 residues. Trimming left V 5 bases short and J 11 bases short, with 27 bases between. Germline assignment: CDR1 MNHEY and CDR2 SVGEGT. Here the CDR3 reads CASSKLRRQLLRVQYF. In DNA form, the CDR3 reads TGTGCCAGCAGTAAATTAAGACGACAGTTACTACGTGTGCAGTACTTC.

This clonotype has more than one count but fewer than ten. This chain links TRBV27 with TRBJ1-5; D is undetermined. The CDR3 is 17 amino acids. V dropped 5 bases and J dropped 4 bases, with 21 bases sitting between them. Germline-derived CDR1 and CDR2 are MNHEY and SMNVEV (reference sequence). The CDR3 region has the DNA TGTGCCAGCAGTCCCGACATGTCCCCGAGTTGGAATCAGCCCCAGCATTTT. Its translation: CASSPDMSPSWNQPQHF.

This clonotype was counted between two and nine times. The rearrangement links TRBV7-9 to TRBJ2-5; 8 bases fit TRBD1. The better agreement between TRBJ2-7 and the DNA end casts doubt on the J call. CDR3 length: 15 residues. Per germline, CDR1 SEHNR and CDR2 FQNEAQ (reference sequence). The CDR3: CASSPLARGPYEQYF. The CDR3 DNA follows: TGTGCCAGCAGCCCACTGGCCAGGGGGCCCTACGAGCAGTACTTC.

The chain has TRBV28 and TRBJ2-2; 11 nucleotides agree with TRBD2. The germline V gene has CDR1 MDHEN and CDR2 SYDVKM. V was clipped by 1 base and J by 4 bases; unmatched bases: 8. This CDR3 has 18 amino acids. CDR3 residues: CASSLFPGLAGGTGELFF. Written as DNA, the CDR3 is TGTGCCAGCAGTTTATTTCCCGGGCTAGCGGGAGGCACCGGGGAGCTGTTTTTT.

This chain connects TRBV5-5 to TRBJ2-1, with no clear D. The CDR3 is made up of 15 amino acids. V lost 4 bases and J lost 4, with 15 bases in between. Germline V gene data show CDR1 as SGHKS and CDR2 as YYEKEE (reference sequence). The CDR3 nucleotides read TGTGCCAGCAGCCATGTAGTCGGGCCATACAATGAGCAGTTCTTC. It codes for CASSHVVGPYNEQFF.

The J gene is TRBJ2-4, the V gene TRBV20-1, with D perhaps TRBD2 (6 bases). The DNA end lines up better with TRBJ2-7; the J call may be wrong. The CDR3 extends over 13 amino acids. Germline values: CDR1 DFQATT, CDR2 SNEGSKA (reference sequence). CDR3 DNA sequence: TGCAGTGCTAGTTCGGAGGGACGGTACGAGCAGTACTTC. This sequence encodes CSASSEGRYEQYF.

The rearrangement links TRBV6-5 to TRBJ2-2; D possibly uses TRBD1 or TRBD2 (5 bases each). V gave up 2 bases and J gave up 1 base, with 8 bases separating them. CDR1 and CDR2 (germline): MNHEY, SVGAGI. This CDR3 region has 15 residues. The CDR3 bases are TGTGCCAGCAGTTACGGGACGGTGAACACCGGGGAGCTGTTTTTT. This sequence encodes CASSYGTVNTGELFF.

The chain is built from TRBV5-1 and TRBJ2-1, with a weak D call TRBD2 (5 bases). The germline V gene encodes CDR1 SGHRS and CDR2 YFSETQ. With 0 bases removed from V and 7 bases from J, the gap between germline ends came to 11 bases. There are 14 residues in the CDR3. CDR3 sequence: CASSLERGLNEQFF. CDR3 bases: TGCGCCAGCAGCTTGGAACGGGGTTTGAATGAGCAGTTCTTC.

A few counts support this clonotype. The CDR3 DNA is TGTGCCAGCAGTGACAGGGTCTCCTACGAGCAGTACTTC. Translated, it gives CASSDRVSYEQYF. V usage is TRBV6-5 and J usage is TRBJ2-7, with 7 bases lining up with TRBD1. This CDR3 is built from 13 residues. From germline, CDR1 is MNHEY and CDR2 SVGAGI. Trimming at V came to 5 bases and at J to 0 bases, leaving 1 base not matched to a gene.

A remark on this clonotype: A junction end diverges from the germline sequence, so it may reflect a read error. V and J are TRBV9 and TRBJ2-1; no definite D call. The CDR3 sequence is 12 residues long. Germline V gene lookup returns CDR1 SGDLS and CDR2 YYNGEE. The CDR3 sequence: CASSVDLNERFF. The CDR3 DNA reads TGTGCCAGCAGCGTAGATCTCAATGAGCGGTTCTTC. Using reference TRBV9 and TRBJ2-1 for the parts outside the CDR3, the full variable domain is DSGVTQTPKHLITATGQRVTLRCSPRSGDLSVYWYQQSLDQGLQFLIQYYNGEERAKGNILERFSAQQFPDLHSELNLSSLELGDSALYFCASSVDLNERFFGPGTRLTVL.

Only a few counts were recorded for this clonotype. This chain links TRBV12-3 or TRBV12-4 with TRBJ1-5; possible D gene TRBD1, 6 bases. Trimming took off 2 bases at V and 6 bases at J, with 8 bases between the two ends. This CDR3 has 13 amino acids. The CDR3, as DNA: TGTGCCAGCAGTTTACAGGGGCTTCAGCCCCAGCATTTT. Translation gives CASSLQGLQPQHF.

A few counts support this clonotype. The V and J genes are TRBV5-5 and TRBJ2-4; 7 bases map to TRBD1. The CDR3 consists of 18 residues. Germline V gene data show CDR1 as SGHKS and CDR2 as YYEKEE (reference sequence). V trimming: 4 bases; J trimming: 2 bases; junction bases outside the gene matches: 15. The CDR3 here is CASSGRPGTVGSKNIQYF. CDR3 nucleotides: TGTGCCAGCAGCGGACGCCCCGGGACAGTGGGATCCAAAAACATTCAGTACTTC.

In its sample, this clonotype was seen a few times. This chain links TRBV12-3 or TRBV12-4 with TRBJ2-7; D not resolved. The CDR3 is 13 amino acids. V was trimmed by 5 bases and J by 5 bases, leaving 13 bases between them. The CDR3 sequence: CASSQLSRNEQYF. In DNA form, the CDR3 reads TGTGCCAGCAGTCAACTTTCAAGGAACGAGCAGTACTTC.

The V call is TRBV12-3 or TRBV12-4, the J call TRBJ2-3; maybe TRBD2 (5 bases). V was trimmed by 4 bases and J by 8 bases, leaving 19 bases between them. The CDR3 sequence is 15 residues long. CDR3 DNA sequence: TGTGCCAGCAGTTCCCGGGCCACGTCCGCGGGTACGCAGTATTTT. Encoded protein: CASSSRATSAGTQYF.

This clonotype has a single count. The chain recombines TRBV9 with TRBJ1-1; 10 positions match TRBD1. The ends lost 4 bases at V and 3 bases at J; junction bases unmatched: 3. CDR3 length: 14 residues. CDR1 and CDR2 from the germline V gene are SGDLS and YYNGEE. The CDR3 here is CASSTGTGDTEAFF. CDR3 nucleotide sequence: TGTGCCAGCAGCACCGGGACAGGGGACACTGAAGCTTTCTTT.

This chain links TRBV10-3 with TRBJ2-5, with D perhaps assigned TRBD1 or TRBD2 (5 bases each). Looked up from germline, CDR1 is ENHRY and CDR2 is SYGVKD. The CDR3 has 15 amino acids. With 4 bases removed from V and 2 bases from J, the gap between germline ends came to 14 bases. In DNA, the CDR3 is TGTGCCATCAGTGCCCCCGGAGAGGGGCAAGAGACCCAGTACTTC. Its translation: CAISAPGEGQETQYF.

The J gene is TRBJ2-1, the V gene TRBV20-1; D tentatively reads TRBD1 or TRBD2 (6 bases each). Per germline, CDR1 DFQATT and CDR2 SNEGSKA (reference sequence). CDR3 length: 15 amino acids. V lost 3 bases and J 0 bases, leaving 12 bases between the germline ends. CDR3 sequence (DNA): TGCAGTGCTAGGAGGAGGGGGAGCTCCTACAATGAGCAGTTCTTC. This gives the protein CSARRRGSSYNEQFF.

The rearrangement uses TRBV29-1 and TRBJ2-1; TRBD1 might be the D (5 bases). Germline V gene sequence: CDR1 SQVTM, CDR2 ANQGSEA. V shed 1 base and J shed 2 bases, with 21 bases lying between them. CDR3 length equals 18 residues. DNA of the CDR3: TGCAGCGTTGAAGGGTTAGGTAGGGGTGAGGAGCCCTACAATGAGCAGTTCTTC. Residues: CSVEGLGRGEEPYNEQFF.

The V and J genes are TRBV7-2 and TRBJ2-5, with 7 bases fitting TRBD2. Germline lookup yields CDR1 SGHTA and CDR2 FQGNSA. This CDR3 has 18 residues. V shed 3 bases and J 4 bases; nucleotides not matched to a gene: 17. The CDR3 bases are TGTGCCAGCAGCTTCCTCAATCTCAGACTAGCAGGGACAGAGACCCAGTACTTC. The encoded protein is CASSFLNLRLAGTETQYF.

A remark on this clonotype: A much larger clone is a single base away; this may be a read error. This chain connects TRBV20-1 to TRBJ2-1; the match to TRBD1 covers 10 bases. This CDR3 comprises 16 residues. Germline CDR1 is DFQATT and CDR2 is SNEGSKA (reference sequence). CDR3 DNA: TGCAATGCTCCCCGAGGGGACAGGGGATCCTACAATGAGCAGTTCTTC. Translated, it gives CNAPRGDRGSYNEQFF.

The chain links TRBV6-2 or TRBV6-3 to TRBJ2-7; TRBD2 is a possible D gene (6 bases). Germline V gene sequence: CDR1 MNHEY, CDR2 SVGEGT. The CDR3 sequence is 16 residues long. V was clipped by 7 bases and J by 3 bases, with 22 bases between them. CDR3 in DNA: TGTGCCAGCATCGACGTAGCGGCGGGAAGGGTCTACGAGCAGTACTTC. Translating it yields CASIDVAAGRVYEQYF.